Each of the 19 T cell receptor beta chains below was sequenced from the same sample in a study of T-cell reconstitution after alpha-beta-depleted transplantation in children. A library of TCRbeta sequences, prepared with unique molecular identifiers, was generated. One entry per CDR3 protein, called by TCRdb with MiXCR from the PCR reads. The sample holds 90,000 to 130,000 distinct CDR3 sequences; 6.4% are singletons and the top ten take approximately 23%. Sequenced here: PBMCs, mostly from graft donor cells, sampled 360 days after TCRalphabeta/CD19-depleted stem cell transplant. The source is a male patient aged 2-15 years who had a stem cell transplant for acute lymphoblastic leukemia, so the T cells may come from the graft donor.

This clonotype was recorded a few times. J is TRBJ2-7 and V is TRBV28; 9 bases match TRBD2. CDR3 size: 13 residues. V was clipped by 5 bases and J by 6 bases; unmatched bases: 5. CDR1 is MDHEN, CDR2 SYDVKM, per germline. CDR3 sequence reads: CASSTHSGSEQYF. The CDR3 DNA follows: TGTGCCAGCAGTACCCATAGCGGGAGCGAGCAGTACTTC.

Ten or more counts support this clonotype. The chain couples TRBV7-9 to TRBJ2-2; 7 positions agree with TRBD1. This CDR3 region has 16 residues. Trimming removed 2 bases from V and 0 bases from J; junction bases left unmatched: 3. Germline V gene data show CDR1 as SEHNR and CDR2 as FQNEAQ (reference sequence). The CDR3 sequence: CASSLSQGANTGELFF. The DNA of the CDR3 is TGTGCCAGCAGCTTAAGTCAGGGGGCGAACACCGGGGAGCTGTTTTTT.

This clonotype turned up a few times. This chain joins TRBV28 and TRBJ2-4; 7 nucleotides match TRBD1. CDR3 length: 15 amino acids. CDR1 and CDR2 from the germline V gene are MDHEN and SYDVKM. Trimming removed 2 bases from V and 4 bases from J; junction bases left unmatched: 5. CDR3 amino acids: CASSLDQDRKNIQYF. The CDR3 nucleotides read TGTGCCAGCAGTTTAGACCAGGACAGGAAAAACATTCAGTACTTC.

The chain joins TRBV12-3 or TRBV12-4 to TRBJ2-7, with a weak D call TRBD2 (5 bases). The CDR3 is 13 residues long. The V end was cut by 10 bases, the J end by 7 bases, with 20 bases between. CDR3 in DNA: TGTGCCATCTCTTGGGCGGGCCCCTCGGAGCAGTACTTC. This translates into CAISWAGPSEQYF.

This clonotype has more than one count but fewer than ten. The CDR3 bases are TGCGCCAGCAGCTTGGAAGGGGGAGGCGATGAGCAGTTCTTC. It translates to CASSLEGGGDEQFF. The chain combines TRBV5-1 with TRBJ2-1; D is possibly TRBD1 or TRBD2 (6 bases each). The CDR3 is 14 residues long. CDR1 and CDR2 from the germline V gene are SGHRS and YFSETQ. Trimming removed 0 bases from V and 8 bases from J, with 12 bases in between. The variable domain in full, completed from reference TRBV5-1 and TRBJ2-1, reads KAGVTQTPRYLIKTRGQQVTLSCSPISGHRSVSWYQQTPGQGLQFLFEYFSETQRNKGNFPGRFSGRQFSNSRSEMNVSTLELGDSALYLCASSLEGGGDEQFFGPGTRLTVL.

The CDR3 DNA reads TGTGCCATCAGTGCCGATCGATTGGAATTAGCGTCCCAAGAGACCCAGTACTTC. This translates into CAISADRLELASQETQYF. The chain links TRBV10-3 to TRBJ2-5, with D maybe TRBD2 (5 bases). The CDR3 length is 18 residues. The germline gives CDR1 ENHRY, CDR2 SYGVKD. V lost 4 bases and J lost 1, with 22 bases in between.

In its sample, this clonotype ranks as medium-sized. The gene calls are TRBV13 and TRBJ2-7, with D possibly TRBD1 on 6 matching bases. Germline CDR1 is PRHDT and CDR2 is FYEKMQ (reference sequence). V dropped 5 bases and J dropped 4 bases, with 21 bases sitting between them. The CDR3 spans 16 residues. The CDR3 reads CASSPLPGGAWYEQYF. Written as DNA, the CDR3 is TGTGCCAGCAGCCCCTTACCTGGGGGCGCTTGGTACGAGCAGTACTTC. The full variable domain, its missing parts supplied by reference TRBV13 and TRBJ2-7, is AAGVIQSPRHLIKEKRETATLKCYPIPRHDTVYWYQQGPGQDPQFLISFYEKMQSDKGSIPDRFSAQQFSDYHSELNMSSLELGDSALYFCASSPLPGGAWYEQYFGPGTRLTVT.

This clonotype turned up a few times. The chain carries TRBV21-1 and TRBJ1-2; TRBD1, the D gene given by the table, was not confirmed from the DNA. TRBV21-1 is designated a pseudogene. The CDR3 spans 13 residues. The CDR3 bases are TGTGCCAGCACCAGGAAGGGGACCTATGGCTACACCTTC. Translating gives CASTRKGTYGYTF.

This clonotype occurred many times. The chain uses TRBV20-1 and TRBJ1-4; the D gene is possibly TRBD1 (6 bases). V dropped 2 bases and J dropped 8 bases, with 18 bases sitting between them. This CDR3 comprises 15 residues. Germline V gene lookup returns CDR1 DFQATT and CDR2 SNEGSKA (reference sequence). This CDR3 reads CSARPRGQGSEKLFF. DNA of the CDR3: TGCAGTGCTAGACCCCGAGGGCAGGGGAGCGAAAAACTGTTTTTT.

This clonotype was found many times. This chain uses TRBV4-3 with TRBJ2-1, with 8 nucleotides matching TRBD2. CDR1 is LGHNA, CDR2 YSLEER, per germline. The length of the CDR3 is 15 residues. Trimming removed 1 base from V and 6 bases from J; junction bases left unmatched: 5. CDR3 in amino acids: CASSQGVAGSNEQFF. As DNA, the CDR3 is TGCGCCAGCAGCCAAGGTGTAGCGGGGAGCAATGAGCAGTTCTTC.

In nucleotides, the CDR3 is TGTGCCAGCACCCAGGGGGAGACCCAGTACTTC. The encoded protein is CASTQGETQYF. The genes are TRBV2 and TRBJ2-5; D might be TRBD1 (6 bases). Trimming stripped 7 bases from V and 5 bases from J, with 8 bases between. This CDR3 has 11 residues. CDR1 and CDR2 (germline): SNHLY, FYNNEI.

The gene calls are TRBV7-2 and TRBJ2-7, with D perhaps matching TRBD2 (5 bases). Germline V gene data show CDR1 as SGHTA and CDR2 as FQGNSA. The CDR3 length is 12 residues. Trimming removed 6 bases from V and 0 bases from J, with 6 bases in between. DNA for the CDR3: TGTGCCAGCAGGGGGAGCTCCTACGAGCAGTACTTC. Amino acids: CASRGSSYEQYF.

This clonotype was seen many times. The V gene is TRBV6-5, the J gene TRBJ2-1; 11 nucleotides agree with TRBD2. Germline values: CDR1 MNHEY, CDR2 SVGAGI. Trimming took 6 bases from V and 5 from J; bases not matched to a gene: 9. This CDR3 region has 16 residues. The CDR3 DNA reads TGTGCCAGCAGCTATGATATAGCGGGGGGGCACAATGAGCAGTTCTTC. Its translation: CASSYDIAGGHNEQFF.

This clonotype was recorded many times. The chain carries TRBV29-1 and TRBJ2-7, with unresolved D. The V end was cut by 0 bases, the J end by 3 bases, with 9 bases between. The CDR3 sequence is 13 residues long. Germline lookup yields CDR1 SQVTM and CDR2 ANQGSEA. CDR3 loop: CSVEDLEGYEQYF. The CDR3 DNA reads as TGCAGCGTTGAAGATTTAGAAGGCTACGAGCAGTACTTC.

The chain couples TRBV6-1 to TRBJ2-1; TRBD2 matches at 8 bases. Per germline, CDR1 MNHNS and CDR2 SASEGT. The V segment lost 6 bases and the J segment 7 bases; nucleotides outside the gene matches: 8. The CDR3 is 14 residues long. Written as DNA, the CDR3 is TGTGCCAGCAGGTCCGGCGGGGGGCGGAATGAGCAGTTCTTC. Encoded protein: CASRSGGGRNEQFF.

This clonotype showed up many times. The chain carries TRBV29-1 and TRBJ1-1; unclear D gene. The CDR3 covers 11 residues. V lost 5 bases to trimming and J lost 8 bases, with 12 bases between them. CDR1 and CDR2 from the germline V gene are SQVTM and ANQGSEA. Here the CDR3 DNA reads TGCAGCGTTCTTGAGCCAGCCGAAGCTTTCTTT. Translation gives CSVLEPAEAFF.

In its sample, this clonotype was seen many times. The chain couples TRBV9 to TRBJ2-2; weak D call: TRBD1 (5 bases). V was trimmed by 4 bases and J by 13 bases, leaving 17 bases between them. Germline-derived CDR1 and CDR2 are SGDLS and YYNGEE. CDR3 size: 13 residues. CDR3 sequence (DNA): TGTGCCAGCAGCCCAGGGTGGGCCCCTGGGCTGTTTTTT. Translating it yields CASSPGWAPGLFF.

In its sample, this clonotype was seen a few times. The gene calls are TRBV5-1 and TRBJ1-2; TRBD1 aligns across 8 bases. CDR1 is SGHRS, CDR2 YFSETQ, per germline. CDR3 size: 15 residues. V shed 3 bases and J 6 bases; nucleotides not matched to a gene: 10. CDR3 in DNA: TGCGCCAGCAGCTGGACAGGGTCCCGCTCGGATGGCTACACCTTC. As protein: CASSWTGSRSDGYTF.

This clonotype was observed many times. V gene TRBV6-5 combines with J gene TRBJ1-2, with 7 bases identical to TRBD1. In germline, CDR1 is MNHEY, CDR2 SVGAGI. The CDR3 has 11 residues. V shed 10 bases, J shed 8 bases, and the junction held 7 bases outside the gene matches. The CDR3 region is CATRTGKGYTF. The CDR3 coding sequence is TGTGCCACCCGGACAGGAAAAGGCTACACCTTC.